This T cell receptor (beta chain) is from a study of T-cell reconstitution after alpha-beta-depleted transplantation in children. It was with unique molecular identifiers that the TCRbeta library was prepared. TCRdb recomputed calls from the PCR reads with MiXCR, one row per CDR3 protein. This table holds around 670,000 distinct CDR3 sequences, around 13% found once. General study results and limits: The authors attributed T-cell counts and diversity one year after transplant mostly to newly produced T cells.

Germline V CDR1 and CDR2: DFQATT, SNEGSKA (reference sequence). The V and J ends lost 1 base and 2 bases respectively, with 15 bases between them. This CDR3 comprises 15 residues. This clonotype was detected only a few times. Its specificity is not known. Sequencing was performed on PBMCs, taken before TCRalphabeta/CD19-depleted stem cell transplant. The sequence derives from a girl aged 2-10 years with congenital amegakaryocytic thrombocytopenia, due to receive a stem cell transplant. The chain combines TRBV20-1 with TRBJ2-7, with D possibly TRBD1 on 5 matching bases. The CDR3 nucleotides are TGCAGTGCTAGAGGGAGTACAGGCGCACCCTACGAGCAGTACTTC. It codes for CSARGSTGAPYEQYF.